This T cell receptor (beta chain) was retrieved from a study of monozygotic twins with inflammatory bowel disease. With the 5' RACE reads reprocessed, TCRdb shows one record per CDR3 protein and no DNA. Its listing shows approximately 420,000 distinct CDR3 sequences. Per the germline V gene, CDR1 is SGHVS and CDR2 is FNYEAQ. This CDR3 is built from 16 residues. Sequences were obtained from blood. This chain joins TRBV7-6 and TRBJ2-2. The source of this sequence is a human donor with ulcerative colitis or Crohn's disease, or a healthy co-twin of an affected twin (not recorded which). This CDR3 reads CASSATGDANTGELFF.